Shown below are 24 T cell receptor beta chains from a single sample sequenced in a study of blood T cell repertoires in COVID-19. Profiling relied on immunoSEQ multiplex PCR, and the TCRdb table lists in-frame clones only, not all of them. Of around 140,000 clones listed, more than 85% were seen once; the top ten hold under 4.5%. Sequenced material: peripheral blood. The origin of the receptors is a man between 60 and 75 years old with COVID-19, enrolled during active disease.

V usage is TRBV7-6 and J usage is TRBJ1-4; 7 bases are shared with TRBD1. Unmatched junction bases numbered 5, after V lost 5 bases and J lost 5 bases. The CDR3 loop spans 14 amino acids. Germline V gene lookup returns CDR1 SGHVS and CDR2 FNYEAQ. CDR3 coding DNA: TGTGCCAGCAGCCTAACAGGGGTGAATGAAAAACTGTTTTTT. Translating gives CASSLTGVNEKLFF.

The rearrangement links TRBV25-1 to TRBJ1-6; TRBD1 is a possible D gene (6 bases). The CDR3 is 13 amino acids. The V and J ends lost 4 bases and 10 bases respectively, with 11 bases between them. Germline CDR1 and CDR2: MGHDK and SYGVNS. CDR3 coding DNA: TGTGCCAGCAGTGCAGGGGTCAGGTCACCCCTCCACTTT. Protein sequence: CASSAGVRSPLHF. The full variable domain, completed using reference TRBV25-1 and TRBJ1-6, is EADIYQTPRYLVIGTGKKITLECSQTMGHDKMYWYQQDPGMELHLIHYSYGVNSTEKGDLSSESTVSRIRTEHFPLTLESARPSHTSQYLCASSAGVRSPLHFGNGTRLTVT.

This clone was recorded only once. V usage is TRBV27 and J usage is TRBJ2-7, with a tentative D call TRBD1 (6 bases). Trimming took 4 bases from V and 4 from J, leaving 20 bases between them. The CDR3 spans 16 residues. Germline values: CDR1 MNHEY, CDR2 SMNVEV (reference sequence). As DNA, the CDR3 is TGTGCCAGCAGTTCCATACCCCGGACAGACAAGTACGAGCAGTACTTC. As protein: CASSSIPRTDKYEQYF.

The J gene is TRBJ1-1, the V gene TRBV5-1, with no clear D. From germline, CDR1 is SGHRS and CDR2 YFSETQ. The length of the CDR3 is 14 residues. Between the trimmed V and J ends, which lost 2 bases and 1 base, there was a span of 9 bases. CDR3 in amino acids: CASSLETGNTEAFF. The CDR3 DNA reads TGCGCCAGCAGCTTAGAAACGGGGAACACTGAAGCTTTCTTT.

The CDR3 bases are TGTGCCAGAAGCCCCTCCGGGACTAGCGGGGGGTTCCTAGCCAAAAACATTCAGTACTTC. Translating it yields CARSPSGTSGGFLAKNIQYF. The chain uses TRBV5-3 and TRBJ2-4; 15 bases match TRBD2. TRBV5-3 is an ORF; its function is uncertain. CDR3 size: 20 residues. Trimming cost V 4 bases and J 0 bases; bases outside gene matches: 11.

In its sample, this clone was seen once. This chain connects TRBV12-3 or TRBV12-4 to TRBJ2-7; D is perhaps TRBD2 (5 bases). With 6 bases removed from V and 2 bases from J, the gap between germline ends came to 11 bases. CDR3 length: 13 residues. CDR3 nucleotide sequence: TGTGCCAGCAGCCCCTCGGGGACCTACGAGCAGTACTTC. This gives the protein CASSPSGTYEQYF.

The rearrangement uses TRBV7-9 and TRBJ1-2; 7 nucleotides agree with TRBD1. Trimming cost V 5 bases and J 4 bases; bases outside gene matches: 7. The CDR3 has 14 residues. Germline CDR1 SEHNR, CDR2 FQNEAQ (reference sequence). The CDR3 nucleotides read TGTGCCAGCAGCCCCGGACAGGAGATCTATGGCTACACCTTC. Protein sequence: CASSPGQEIYGYTF.

The rearrangement joins TRBV7-9 to TRBJ1-3; D unclear. This CDR3 is built from 14 residues. Germline CDR1 reads SEHNR; CDR2 reads FQNEAQ (reference sequence). Deletions cut 5 bases from V and 0 bases from J, with 8 bases between. The CDR3 loop is CASSHVNSGNTIYF. CDR3 coding DNA: TGTGCCAGCAGCCATGTCAACTCTGGAAACACCATATATTTT. The full variable domain, rest sourced from reference TRBV7-9 and TRBJ1-3, is DTGVSQNPRHKITKRGQNVTFRCDPISEHNRLYWYRQTLGQGPEFLTYFQNEAQLEKSRLLSDRFSAERPKGSFSTLEIQRTEQGDSAMYLCASSHVNSGNTIYFGEGSWLTVV.

The chain employs TRBV18 and TRBJ1-2; 8 bases align to TRBD1. With 1 base clipped from V and 2 bases from J, the junction kept 9 bases outside the gene matches. Looked up from germline, CDR1 is KGHSH and CDR2 is LQKENI. The CDR3 consists of 17 residues. CDR3: CASSPLDRGSANYGYTF. The CDR3 DNA reads TGTGCCAGCTCACCACTCGACAGGGGTTCTGCAAACTATGGCTACACCTTC.

The V gene is TRBV30, the J gene TRBJ2-1; D remains unclear. V was shortened by 6 bases and J by 7 bases, with 16 bases between the two germline ends. There are 13 residues in the CDR3. Germline V lookup: CDR1 GTSNPN, CDR2 SVGIG (reference sequence). CDR3 sequence: CACNPLSRNEQFF. For the CDR3, the DNA is TGTGCCTGCAACCCCCTCTCGAGAAATGAGCAGTTCTTC.

This chain uses TRBV5-1 with TRBJ1-1; D is unresolved. The V end lost 5 bases, the J end lost 6 bases, and 17 bases lay between the germline ends. Germline CDR1 SGHRS, CDR2 YFSETQ. This CDR3 comprises 14 residues. The CDR3 spells CASSRANTNAEAFF. The DNA for the CDR3 is TGCGCCAGCAGTCGAGCTAATACCAACGCTGAAGCTTTCTTT.

A word on this clone: Other nucleotide sequences from this sample produce the same CDR3. The genes are TRBV7-3 and TRBJ2-3; maybe TRBD2 (6 bases). Trimming cost V 5 bases and J 0 bases, with 12 bases left between them. This CDR3 region has 15 residues. Germline CDR1 and CDR2: SGHTA and FQGTGA. The DNA of the CDR3 is TGTGCCAGCAGCCAGGCCGGGGGAAGCACAGATACGCAGTATTTT. As protein: CASSQAGGSTDTQYF.

For the CDR3, the DNA is TGTGCCTGGCTACAACAGGGCGGGACTGAAGCTTTCTTT. Translating it yields CAWLQQGGTEAFF. The chain joins TRBV30 to TRBJ1-1, with D possibly TRBD1 on 6 matching bases. CDR1 is GTSNPN, CDR2 SVGIG, per germline (reference sequence). The CDR3 spans 13 residues. Trimming took 5 bases from V and 5 from J, leaving 15 bases between them.

This chain links TRBV6-2 or TRBV6-3 with TRBJ1-2; D may be TRBD1 (5 bases). Trimming shortened V by 0 bases and J by 1 base, and 9 bases separated the two germline ends. The V gene's germline CDR1 is MNHEY and CDR2 SVGEGT. This CDR3 spans 15 amino acids. In DNA, the CDR3 is TGTGCCAGCAGTTACTCGCGCGGACATAACTATGGCTACACCTTC. The encoded protein is CASSYSRGHNYGYTF.

This clone has just a few counts. J is TRBJ1-2 and V is TRBV19; 8 positions agree with TRBD1. The CDR3 is made up of 15 amino acids. Unmatched junction bases numbered 6, after V lost 1 base and J lost 5 bases. Germline V lookup: CDR1 LNHDA, CDR2 SQIVND (reference sequence). CDR3 nucleotide sequence: TGTGCCAGTAGTATAGGCCCAGGGGGCGCTTATGGCTACACCTTC. Protein: CASSIGPGGAYGYTF.

V is TRBV27 and J is TRBJ1-2, with no clear D. The CDR3 runs to 13 residues. Looked up from germline, CDR1 is MNHEY and CDR2 is SMNVEV (reference sequence). V was shortened by 5 bases and J by 1 base, with 8 bases between the two germline ends. CDR3 residues: CASSPRVNYGYTF. The DNA for the CDR3 is TGTGCCAGCAGTCCGAGGGTTAACTATGGCTACACCTTC.

This chain connects TRBV2 to TRBJ2-1; perhaps TRBD2 as D (5 bases). The CDR3 consists of 11 residues. Per the germline V gene, CDR1 is SNHLY and CDR2 is FYNNEI. V gave up 6 bases and J gave up 10 bases, with 10 bases separating them. CDR3 in DNA: TGTGCCAGCAGCCTGGGAGTAGAGCAGTTCTTC. This sequence encodes CASSLGVEQFF.

V usage is TRBV9 and J usage is TRBJ1-6, with 8 nucleotides matching TRBD1. Germline loops: CDR1 SGDLS, CDR2 YYNGEE. V trimming: 0 bases; J trimming: 10 bases; junction bases outside the gene matches: 6. CDR3 size: 15 residues. CDR3 sequence (DNA): TGTGCCAGCAGCGTAGAGACAGGGGCTGGATCACCCCTCCACTTT. It encodes CASSVETGAGSPLHF.

This clone was seen just once. The chain has TRBV5-4 and TRBJ2-7; TRBD1 agrees at 11 bases. CDR1 and CDR2 from the germline V gene are SGHNT and YYREEE (reference sequence). V lost 0 bases, J lost 7 bases, and 6 bases stayed unmatched. This CDR3 is 15 amino acids long. The CDR3 reads CASSLAGQGAGEQYF. As DNA, the CDR3 is TGTGCCAGCAGCTTGGCCGGACAGGGGGCGGGAGAGCAGTACTTC.

This chain joins TRBV6-5 and TRBJ2-7; possibly TRBD2 for D (5 bases). The CDR3 has 12 residues. Trimming cost V 9 bases and J 6 bases, with 15 bases left between them. Looked up from germline, CDR1 is MNHEY and CDR2 is SVGAGI. CDR3 bases: TGTGCCAGTGGGCCTCCGGGGAGCGAGCAGTACTTC. It is translated as CASGPPGSEQYF.

The chain combines TRBV5-1 with TRBJ1-1; D gene ambiguous. The CDR3 is 15 amino acids. The V gene lost 0 bases and the J gene lost 0 bases, with 9 bases spanning the gap. The germline V gene encodes CDR1 SGHRS and CDR2 YFSETQ. The CDR3 nucleotides are TGCGCCAGCAGCTTGGTTAACACCCTGAACACTGAAGCTTTCTTT. This codes for CASSLVNTLNTEAFF.

The gene calls are TRBV7-8 and TRBJ1-2, with 7 positions matching TRBD1. CDR1 and CDR2 from the germline V gene are SGHVS and FQNEAQ. This CDR3 contains 14 residues. With 5 bases clipped from V and 0 bases from J, the junction kept 3 bases outside the gene matches. The CDR3 nucleotides read TGTGCCAGCAGCGCCGGGACAGCTAACTATGGCTACACCTTC. Translation gives CASSAGTANYGYTF.

The chain couples TRBV19 to TRBJ1-1; D remains ambiguous. CDR1 is LNHDA and CDR2 is SQIVND in the germline V gene (reference sequence). The CDR3 is 14 residues long. Trimming stripped 5 bases from V and 0 bases from J, with 10 bases between. The CDR3 region has the DNA TGTGCCAGTAGTCCCGCAGGCCTGAACACTGAAGCTTTCTTT. Translated: CASSPAGLNTEAFF.

The chain carries TRBV6-2 or TRBV6-3 and TRBJ1-2; perhaps TRBD1 as D (6 bases). The CDR3 is 15 amino acids. Germline CDR1 MNHEY, CDR2 SVGEGT. Trimming cost V 5 bases and J 6 bases, with 19 bases left between them. CDR3 sequence: CASSTLEESGDGYTF. For the CDR3, the DNA is TGTGCCAGCAGTACCCTCGAAGAGTCAGGGGATGGCTACACCTTC.